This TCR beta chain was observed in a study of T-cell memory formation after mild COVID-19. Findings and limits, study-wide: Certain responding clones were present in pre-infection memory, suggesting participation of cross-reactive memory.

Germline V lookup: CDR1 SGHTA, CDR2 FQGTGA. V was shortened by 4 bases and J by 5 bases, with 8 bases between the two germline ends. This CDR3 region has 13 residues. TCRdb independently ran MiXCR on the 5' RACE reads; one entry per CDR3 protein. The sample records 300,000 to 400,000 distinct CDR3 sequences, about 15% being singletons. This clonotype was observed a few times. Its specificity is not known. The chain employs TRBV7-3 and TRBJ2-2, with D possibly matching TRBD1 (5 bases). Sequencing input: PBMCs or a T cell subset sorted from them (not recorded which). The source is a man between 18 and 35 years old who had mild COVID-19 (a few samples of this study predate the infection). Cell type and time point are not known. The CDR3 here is CASSSQETGELFF. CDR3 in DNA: TGTGCCAGCAGCTCACAGGAAACCGGGGAGCTGTTTTTT.